These 29 T cell receptor beta chains share one sample of origin, sequenced in a study of T-cell memory formation after mild COVID-19. A single record per CDR3 protein comes from TCRdb applying MiXCR to the 5' RACE reads. This table has 470,000 or so distinct CDR3 sequences, approximately 18% appearing once. Sequenced input: PBMCs or a T cell subset sorted from them (not recorded which). These receptor sequences come from an adult woman who had mild COVID-19 (a few samples of this study predate the infection). Cell type and time point are not known.

The J gene is TRBJ1-1, the V gene TRBV5-6; no reliable D call. This CDR3 is built from 16 residues. CDR1 and CDR2 (germline): SGHDT, YYEEEE. The ends were cut back, 0 bases at V and 0 bases at J, with 12 bases in the middle. For the CDR3, the DNA is TGTGCCAGCAGCTTGGGCCTCCAGTCGGTGAACACTGAAGCTTTCTTT. Protein: CASSLGLQSVNTEAFF.

The chain uses TRBV9 and TRBJ1-2; 9 bases align to TRBD1. The length of the CDR3 is 14 residues. The V segment lost 3 bases and the J segment 5 bases; nucleotides outside the gene matches: 5. The germline CDR1 and CDR2 sequences are SGDLS and YYNGEE. CDR3 coding DNA: TGTGCCAGCAGCGGGGGGACAGGGTTTTATGGCTACACCTTC. Translating gives CASSGGTGFYGYTF.

This clonotype occurred many times. The chain links TRBV7-9 to TRBJ2-5, with 8 bases aligning to TRBD1. The CDR3 is made up of 15 amino acids. After removal of 5 bases from V and 1 base from J, the junction contained 6 bases not matched to a gene. Germline assignment: CDR1 SEHNR and CDR2 FQNEAQ (reference sequence). The CDR3 is CASSPGTGLQETQYF. CDR3 bases: TGTGCCAGCAGCCCTGGGACAGGCCTCCAAGAGACCCAGTACTTC.

This clonotype appeared many times. This chain connects TRBV5-1 to TRBJ2-2, with 9 bases identical to TRBD1. The CDR3 sequence is 20 residues long. The junction had 19 bases not matched to a gene; V was cut back by 5 bases and J by 2 bases. Germline V gives CDR1 SGHRS, CDR2 YFSETQ. CDR3: CASRSSVQPGTGINTGELFF. The DNA of the CDR3 is TGCGCCAGCAGAAGTTCCGTCCAACCCGGGACAGGGATCAACACCGGGGAGCTGTTTTTT. The full variable domain, with the rest looked up from reference TRBV5-1 and TRBJ2-2, is KAGVTQTPRYLIKTRGQQVTLSCSPISGHRSVSWYQQTPGQGLQFLFEYFSETQRNKGNFPGRFSGRQFSNSRSEMNVSTLELGDSALYLCASRSSVQPGTGINTGELFFGEGSRLTVL.

This clonotype came up once. The chain has TRBV20-1 and TRBJ1-2; D is unclear. The CDR3 is made up of 15 amino acids. Germline V CDR1 and CDR2: DFQATT, SNEGSKA (reference sequence). Trimming pared 0 bases from V and 0 bases from J, leaving 11 bases between. This CDR3 reads CSARDLAASNYGYTF. CDR3 coding DNA: TGCAGTGCTAGAGATCTTGCAGCTTCTAACTATGGCTACACCTTC.

The chain couples TRBV2 to TRBJ2-5; 11 nucleotides line up with TRBD2. Germline trimming cut 2 bases from V and 2 bases from J; bases unmatched to any gene: 10. Germline V gene lookup returns CDR1 SNHLY and CDR2 FYNNEI. The CDR3 extends over 18 amino acids. The CDR3 coding sequence is TGTGCCAGCAGTGAACCCGGCGATAGCGGGGGGGGACAAGAGACCCAGTACTTC. This codes for CASSEPGDSGGGQETQYF.

This clonotype occurred a few times. The chain couples TRBV27 to TRBJ2-7, with D possibly matching TRBD2 (6 bases). Deletions cut 6 bases from V and 0 bases from J, with 15 bases between. The CDR3 length is 15 residues. CDR1 is MNHEY and CDR2 is SMNVEV in the germline V gene (reference sequence). The chain's CDR3 is CASSAPGLNSYEQYF. CDR3 bases: TGTGCCAGCAGCGCCCCGGGACTTAACTCCTACGAGCAGTACTTC.

This clonotype was picked up one time. This sequence joins TRBV12-3 or TRBV12-4 and TRBJ1-6; possibly TRBD1 for D (5 bases). The V end lost 3 bases, the J end lost 14 bases, and 17 bases lay between the germline ends. This CDR3 region has 14 residues. The CDR3 is CASSFGQGPLTLHF. The CDR3 DNA sequence: TGTGCCAGCAGTTTCGGGCAGGGCCCACTGACCCTCCACTTT.

There are a few counts of this clonotype. Mismatch with germline at one junction end may stem from a read error. The V gene is TRBV13, the J gene TRBJ2-5, with 9 positions matching TRBD2. The CDR3 sequence is 14 residues long. CDR1 is PRHDT and CDR2 is FYEKMQ in the germline V gene (reference sequence). This chain's CDR3 is CASRLAGEKQTQYF. CDR3 DNA: TGTGCCAGCCGCTTAGCGGGGGAGAAACAGACCCAGTACTTC.

In this sample, this clonotype turned up a few times. The V call is TRBV2, the J call TRBJ2-7; D may correspond to TRBD1 or TRBD2 (5 bases each). Deletions cut 2 bases from V and 4 bases from J, with 30 bases between. The CDR3 has 20 amino acids. CDR1 is SNHLY and CDR2 is FYNNEI in the germline V gene. CDR3 nucleotides: TGTGCCAGCAGTGAATTCAAATTACCTGGCTTTGACCCTGGGACGTACGAGCAGTACTTC. Translated: CASSEFKLPGFDPGTYEQYF.

This clonotype was seen only a few times. This chain joins TRBV7-2 and TRBJ1-2; D is unresolved. CDR1 is SGHTA and CDR2 is FQGNSA in the germline V gene. This CDR3 comprises 12 residues. The V gene lost 1 base and the J gene lost 10 bases, with 10 bases spanning the gap. The CDR3 nucleotides are TGTGCCAGCAGCTTAGTTTCGTTCGACTACACCTTC. Amino acid sequence: CASSLVSFDYTF.

This rearrangement joins TRBV5-1 to TRBJ2-5; no definite D call. CDR1 is SGHRS, CDR2 YFSETQ, per germline. The CDR3 is 13 residues long. V gave up 5 bases and J gave up 3 bases, with 11 bases separating them. CDR3 bases: TGCGCCAGCAGGTTCAGGTTGGAAGAGACCCAGTACTTC. It is translated as CASRFRLEETQYF.

This clonotype was seen more than once but under ten times. V and J are TRBV24-1 and TRBJ2-1, with 9 bases matching TRBD1. Germline lookup yields CDR1 KGHDR and CDR2 SFDVKD. The CDR3 has 12 amino acids. The trim removed 10 bases at V and 7 bases at J, leaving 4 bases unmatched. This CDR3 reads CATGTGQNEQFF. CDR3 bases: TGTGCCACTGGGACAGGGCAAAATGAGCAGTTCTTC.

V and J are TRBV6-6 and TRBJ2-5; D is unclear. Deletions cut 2 bases from V and 2 bases from J, with 9 bases between. The CDR3 spans 14 residues. The germline V gene has CDR1 MNHNY and CDR2 SVGAGI (reference sequence). CDR3 DNA sequence: TGTGCCAGCAGTTACGGCGGCTTTCAAGAGACCCAGTACTTC. It specifies CASSYGGFQETQYF.

The rearrangement joins TRBV19 to TRBJ1-5; TRBD1 is a possible D gene (5 bases). Germline values: CDR1 LNHDA, CDR2 SQIVND (reference sequence). This CDR3 spans 13 amino acids. V dropped 6 bases and J dropped 7 bases, with 13 bases sitting between them. CDR3 bases: TGTGCCAGTAGCAGACGTACAGGCCAGCCCCAGCATTTT. Protein product: CASSRRTGQPQHF.

This rearrangement joins TRBV20-1 to TRBJ2-2; 10 bases are shared with TRBD2. The trim removed 3 bases at V and 5 bases at J, leaving 3 bases unmatched. The V gene's germline CDR1 is DFQATT and CDR2 SNEGSKA (reference sequence). The CDR3 spans 14 residues. CDR3 sequence reads: CSASHSGGTGELFF. The CDR3 DNA follows: TGCAGTGCTAGCCATAGCGGGGGGACCGGGGAGCTGTTTTTT.

Only a few counts were recorded for this clonotype. V is TRBV12-3 or TRBV12-4 and J is TRBJ2-3; D gene uncertain. This CDR3 is built from 14 residues. The V gene lost 2 bases and the J gene lost 2 bases, with 8 bases spanning the gap. CDR3 nucleotides: TGTGCCAGCAGTTTAAGCAGGTACACAGATACGCAGTATTTT. Translated, it gives CASSLSRYTDTQYF.

This clonotype was seen a handful of times. The CDR3 loop is CASSSRGSDTEAFF. For the CDR3, the DNA is TGCGCCAGCAGTAGTCGGGGAAGTGACACTGAAGCTTTCTTT. The rearrangement joins TRBV5-1 to TRBJ1-1; D is unresolved. This CDR3 contains 14 residues. V dropped 5 bases and J dropped 3 bases, with 14 bases sitting between them. Germline V lookup: CDR1 SGHRS, CDR2 YFSETQ.

This clonotype appeared many times. The chain employs TRBV7-9 and TRBJ2-3; 10 bases are shared with TRBD1. The length of the CDR3 is 15 residues. V lost 5 bases and J lost 5; bases outside the gene matches: 7. CDR1 is SEHNR, CDR2 FQNEAQ, per germline (reference sequence). In nucleotides, the CDR3 is TGTGCCAGCAGCAGTAGACAGGGGGCGCGAGATACGCAGTATTTT. This codes for CASSSRQGARDTQYF.

This clonotype occurred a few times. The chain uses TRBV5-6 and TRBJ1-2; weak D call: TRBD1 (5 bases). V was shortened by 4 bases and J by 5 bases, with 15 bases between the two germline ends. This CDR3 is built from 14 residues. In germline, CDR1 is SGHDT, CDR2 YYEEEE. The CDR3 DNA follows: TGTGCCAGCAGCCCAACTCAGGGTAGTTATGGCTACACCTTC. Translated: CASSPTQGSYGYTF.

The V gene is TRBV30, the J gene TRBJ2-7; tentatively, D is TRBD1 (5 bases). Germline V lookup: CDR1 GTSNPN, CDR2 SVGIG (reference sequence). This CDR3 spans 11 amino acids. In DNA, the CDR3 is TGTGCTACTAAAGACAGCTACGAGCAGTACTTC. As protein: CATKDSYEQYF.

This clonotype was found many times. V gene TRBV7-9 combines with J gene TRBJ2-5; D remains unclear. The CDR3 loop spans 13 amino acids. The germline V gene encodes CDR1 SEHNR and CDR2 FQNEAQ (reference sequence). Trimming took 0 bases from V and 4 from J, leaving 6 bases between them. Written as DNA, the CDR3 is TGTGCCAGCAGCTTAGCTCTGGGAGAGACCCAGTACTTC. Amino acid sequence: CASSLALGETQYF.

The chain recombines TRBV6-6 with TRBJ1-5; D possibly corresponds to TRBD1 (6 bases). V was clipped by 7 bases and J by 2 bases, with 21 bases between them. Germline V gene lookup returns CDR1 MNHNY and CDR2 SVGAGI (reference sequence). This CDR3 contains 17 residues. CDR3 in amino acids: CASTHHHREHGNQPQHF. The DNA of the CDR3 is TGTGCCAGCACCCACCATCACAGGGAGCACGGCAATCAGCCCCAGCATTTT.

This clonotype occurred a few times. This rearrangement joins TRBV5-1 to TRBJ2-7; D call uncertain. CDR3 length: 14 residues. Germline V gives CDR1 SGHRS, CDR2 YFSETQ. V was trimmed by 0 bases and J by 1 base, leaving 8 bases between them. The CDR3 bases are TGCGCCAGCAGCTTGGAGGCGGAATCCTACGAGCAGTACTTC. Protein sequence: CASSLEAESYEQYF.

This clonotype has just a few counts. CDR3 residues: CASSGEGHQNTEAFF. DNA of the CDR3: TGTGCCAGCAGCGGAGAGGGACACCAGAACACTGAAGCTTTCTTT. The J gene is TRBJ1-1, the V gene TRBV9, with D perhaps TRBD1 (6 bases). CDR1 and CDR2 from the germline V gene are SGDLS and YYNGEE. V dropped 3 bases and J dropped 1 base, with 13 bases sitting between them. The CDR3 loop spans 15 amino acids.

In its sample, this clonotype was seen a few times. At one of its ends the junction is not consistent with the germline gene, which may arise from a read error. The chain has TRBV9 and TRBJ1-2; D ambiguous. Germline lookup yields CDR1 SGDLS and CDR2 YYNGEE. This CDR3 is 10 amino acids long. The CDR3 DNA reads as TGTGCCAGCAGCGTAGAAGGTGACTCCTTC. Protein sequence: CASSVEGDSF.

The chain couples TRBV5-1 to TRBJ2-2, with TRBD2 matching over 13 bases. The length of the CDR3 is 17 residues. V shed 1 base, J shed 1 base, and the junction held 1 base outside the gene matches. Germline V CDR1 and CDR2: SGHRS, YFSETQ. The CDR3 DNA is TGCGCCAGCAGCTTGCGGACTAGCGGGGGGAACACCGGGGAGCTGTTTTTT. It translates to CASSLRTSGGNTGELFF. The full variable domain, completed using reference TRBV5-1 and TRBJ2-2, is KAGVTQTPRYLIKTRGQQVTLSCSPISGHRSVSWYQQTPGQGLQFLFEYFSETQRNKGNFPGRFSGRQFSNSRSEMNVSTLELGDSALYLCASSLRTSGGNTGELFFGEGSRLTVL.

This clonotype was picked up a small number of times. This chain joins TRBV24-1 and TRBJ2-7; TRBD2 matches 8 bases. The junction had 9 bases not matched to a gene; V was cut back by 5 bases and J by 4 bases. The CDR3 consists of 15 residues. Germline V CDR1 and CDR2: KGHDR, SFDVKD. CDR3 in DNA: TGTGCCACCAGTGCCATGGGGTCTAGCGGGTACGAGCAGTACTTC. Its translation: CATSAMGSSGYEQYF.

CDR3 protein: CASSTDRGPYEQYF. The CDR3, as DNA: TGTGCCAGTAGTACGGACAGGGGTCCCTACGAGCAGTACTTC. The chain carries TRBV19 and TRBJ2-7; 9 bases are a match to TRBD1. This CDR3 contains 14 residues. Trimming cost V 4 bases and J 2 bases; bases outside gene matches: 3. The germline V gene has CDR1 LNHDA and CDR2 SQIVND (reference sequence).